The text below deals with one T cell receptor (beta chain). What it binds is unknown. These data originate in a study of regulatory T cells. The PCR used 52 TRBV and 13 TRBJ primers. Assay used: immunoSEQ multiplex PCR; TCRdb lists only in-frame clones, some missing. The sample holds 25,000 or so clones; about 88% are singletons and the top ten take about 1.3%. Germline V CDR1 and CDR2: ENHRY, SYGVKD. The CDR3 loop spans 12 amino acids. Trimming cost V 3 bases and J 5 bases, with 7 bases left between them. Points from the study as a whole: Hydrophobic residues at CDR3 positions 6 and 7 were enriched in conventional CD4+ T cells of CD3G-deficient patients.

The receptor was isolated from a child between 10 and 17 years old with CD3G deficiency. V usage is TRBV10-3 and J usage is TRBJ1-2, with unresolved D. Sequencing was done on a sample of conventional CD4+ T cells sorted from blood. The CDR3 here is CAISDGSYGYTF. CDR3 coding DNA: TGTGCCATCAGTGACGGATCTTATGGCTACACCTTC.